This TCR beta chain was observed in a study of blood T cell repertoires in COVID-19. Study background: COVID-19 samples from acute and convalescent phases originated in the United States, Italy and Spain. Sources were T cells, B-cell-depleted T cells, or PBMCs; the material itself was cDNA or gDNA.

With 0 bases removed from V and 4 bases from J, the gap between germline ends came to 7 bases. The CDR3 extends over 13 amino acids. Germline loops: CDR1 LNHNV, CDR2 YYDKDF (reference sequence). This table comes from immunoSEQ multiplex PCR, and its TCRdb copy is limited to in-frame clones, with some not included. The sample carries 140,000 to 150,000 clones, about 84% recorded once. The sequencing sample was made of peripheral blood. The J gene is TRBJ2-7, the V gene TRBV15; D is unresolved. This TCR was recovered from a man aged 55 to 70 with active or convalescent COVID-19. CDR3 amino acids: CATSRDPTYEQYF. CDR3 nucleotide sequence: TGTGCCACCAGCAGAGATCCGACTTACGAGCAGTACTTC.